These 22 T cell receptor beta chains came from one sample sequenced in a study of blood T cell repertoires in COVID-19 (dated by TCRdb to the early 2020s). Library preparation was by the immunoSEQ multiplex PCR assay. TCRdb holds this immuneACCESS table with in-frame rearrangements only. Some clones are missing; in checked studies, unresolved V genes explain under half, and the rest has no known cause. The table for this sample lists under 100,000 clones; 85% to 95% of them were counted only once. Jointly, the top ten make up around 6% of the sample. Sequencing was performed on peripheral blood. These TCRs come from a woman in her sixties with active COVID-19.

The chain joins TRBV27 to TRBJ2-1; a possible D gene is TRBD1 (5 bases). The germline V gene encodes CDR1 MNHEY and CDR2 SMNVEV (reference sequence). This CDR3 comprises 14 residues. Trimming removed 7 bases at V and 0 bases at J, with 10 bases between. The CDR3 loop is CASNSQGSYNEQFF. As DNA, the CDR3 is TGTGCCAGCAACTCCCAGGGCTCCTACAATGAGCAGTTCTTC.

In its sample, this clone was seen once. The rearrangement uses TRBV9 and TRBJ2-7, with 10 bases that match TRBD2. CDR1 SGDLS and CDR2 YYNGEE come from the germline V gene. Trimming at V came to 5 bases and at J to 4 bases, leaving 6 bases not matched to a gene. CDR3 length: 14 residues. The CDR3 spells CASSRSGGDYEQYF. DNA of the CDR3: TGTGCCAGCAGTCGCAGCGGGGGGGATTACGAGCAGTACTTC. The whole variable domain, filled in from reference TRBV9 and TRBJ2-7, reads DSGVTQTPKHLITATGQRVTLRCSPRSGDLSVYWYQQSLDQGLQFLIQYYNGEERAKGNILERFSAQQFPDLHSELNLSSLELGDSALYFCASSRSGGDYEQYFGPGTRLTVT.

This clone is a singleton in its sample. The gene calls are TRBV10-1 and TRBJ2-3; 8 nucleotides align to TRBD1. Unmatched junction bases numbered 7, after V lost 0 bases and J lost 2 bases. The CDR3 extends over 17 amino acids. The germline V gene has CDR1 WNHNN and CDR2 SYGVQD (reference sequence). This chain's CDR3 is CASSESKTGDLTDTQYF. DNA for the CDR3: TGCGCCAGCAGTGAGTCGAAGACAGGGGATCTCACAGATACGCAGTATTTT.

CDR3 in DNA: TGTGCCTGGAGTGTACGGAGTACAAAAGAACAGCCCCAGCATTTT. This sequence encodes CAWSVRSTKEQPQHF. J is TRBJ1-5 and V is TRBV30; D not resolved. This CDR3 comprises 15 residues. Germline values: CDR1 GTSNPN, CDR2 SVGIG (reference sequence). V shed 0 bases and J shed 7 bases, with 16 bases lying between them.

The chain joins TRBV2 to TRBJ1-5; D may be TRBD1 (5 bases). There are 13 residues in the CDR3. The ends were cut back, 8 bases at V and 0 bases at J, with 8 bases in the middle. Germline V gives CDR1 SNHLY, CDR2 FYNNEI. The chain's CDR3 is CASGGLSNQPQHF. CDR3 coding DNA: TGTGCCAGCGGGGGACTTAGCAATCAGCCCCAGCATTTT.

The gene calls are TRBV5-1 and TRBJ1-2; TRBD1 aligns across 7 bases. V gave up 0 bases and J gave up 5 bases; unmatched junction bases: 4. The CDR3 totals 14 residues. Germline loops: CDR1 SGHRS, CDR2 YFSETQ. CDR3 loop: CASSLGQGGYGYTF. CDR3 in DNA: TGCGCCAGCAGCTTGGGACAGGGCGGGTATGGCTACACCTTC. The variable domain in full, completed from reference TRBV5-1 and TRBJ1-2, reads KAGVTQTPRYLIKTRGQQVTLSCSPISGHRSVSWYQQTPGQGLQFLFEYFSETQRNKGNFPGRFSGRQFSNSRSEMNVSTLELGDSALYLCASSLGQGGYGYTFGSGTRLTVV.

The chain couples TRBV12-3 or TRBV12-4 to TRBJ2-5, with D possibly being TRBD2 (6 bases). V was shortened by 5 bases and J by 3 bases, with 10 bases between the two germline ends. The CDR3 is 13 amino acids. Written as DNA, the CDR3 is TGTGCCAGCAGTGGGGGGATGAAAGAGACCCAGTACTTC. Translating it yields CASSGGMKETQYF.

The chain joins TRBV5-1 to TRBJ2-1, with 8 bases identical to TRBD1. This CDR3 contains 15 residues. CDR1 is SGHRS and CDR2 is YFSETQ in the germline V gene. The junction had 11 bases not matched to a gene; V was cut back by 7 bases and J by 5 bases. CDR3 nucleotide sequence: TGCGCCAGCGGAGAGGGGGACAGGAAGAACAATGAGCAGTTCTTC. The encoded protein is CASGEGDRKNNEQFF.

The V and J genes are TRBV6-5 and TRBJ2-7; a possible D gene is TRBD2 (6 bases). V lost 2 bases and J lost 2, with 7 bases in between. Per germline, CDR1 MNHEY and CDR2 SVGAGI. This CDR3 is 13 amino acids long. In DNA form, the CDR3 reads TGTGCCAGCAGTTACCGGGAGACCTACGAGCAGTACTTC. It is translated as CASSYRETYEQYF.

This rearrangement joins TRBV11-3 to TRBJ2-1, with 7 bases that match TRBD2. The CDR3 contains 15 residues. Per the germline V gene, CDR1 is SGHNT and CDR2 is YENEEA. The ends lost 3 bases at V and 5 bases at J; junction bases unmatched: 7. In nucleotides, the CDR3 is TGTGCCAGCAGCTTGCTGGGCGCGGGGGACAATGAGCAGTTCTTC. It codes for CASSLLGAGDNEQFF.

Only one count was recorded for this clone. The gene calls are TRBV6-5 and TRBJ1-1; possibly TRBD1 for D (5 bases). V was shortened by 6 bases and J by 4 bases, with 18 bases between the two germline ends. The germline CDR1 and CDR2 sequences are MNHEY and SVGAGI. The CDR3 is 15 amino acids. This chain's CDR3 is CASSRGDLGGTEAFF. In DNA, the CDR3 is TGTGCCAGCAGCCGGGGCGATTTGGGGGGCACTGAAGCTTTCTTT.

The rearrangement joins TRBV7-9 to TRBJ1-4, with a tentative D call TRBD1 (6 bases). Germline CDR1 reads SEHNR; CDR2 reads FQNEAQ (reference sequence). The V end lost 3 bases, the J end lost 14 bases, and 16 bases lay between the germline ends. This CDR3 contains 13 residues. Here the CDR3 reads CASSLDVQGILFF. CDR3 nucleotide sequence: TGTGCCAGCAGCTTGGACGTACAGGGAATCCTGTTTTTT.

The chain employs TRBV12-3 or TRBV12-4 and TRBJ2-2, with 8 positions matching TRBD1. Trimming removed 11 bases from V and 8 bases from J; junction bases left unmatched: 4. This CDR3 is built from 11 residues. The CDR3 here is CALTGGGELFF. Written as DNA, the CDR3 is TGTGCCCTAACAGGGGGTGGGGAGCTGTTTTTT.

The chain combines TRBV4-1 with TRBJ2-5; possibly TRBD2 for D (6 bases). CDR1 and CDR2 (germline): MGHRA, YSYEKL. The CDR3 is made up of 13 amino acids. V lost 5 bases and J 5 bases, leaving 12 bases between the germline ends. As DNA, the CDR3 is TGCGCCAGCAGCAGACTAGTTGGGGAGACCCAGTACTTC. Translation gives CASSRLVGETQYF.

The V gene is TRBV28, the J gene TRBJ1-2, with TRBD1 matching 9 bases. The CDR3 covers 16 residues. V lost 4 bases to trimming and J lost 5 bases; unmatched junction nucleotides: 11. Germline V gene data show CDR1 as MDHEN and CDR2 as SYDVKM. This CDR3 is CASSSPAGQGNYGYTF. CDR3 DNA sequence: TGTGCCAGCAGTTCACCCGCGGGACAGGGAAATTATGGCTACACCTTC.

The gene calls are TRBV15 and TRBJ1-2; tentatively, D is TRBD1 (6 bases). CDR3 length: 16 amino acids. V lost 4 bases and J 4 bases, leaving 19 bases between the germline ends. CDR1 and CDR2 (germline): LNHNV, YYDKDF (reference sequence). CDR3 bases: TGTGCCACCAGCATTCCCGGACAGTATAGTTCCTATGGCTACACCTTC. Its translation is CATSIPGQYSSYGYTF.

The V call is TRBV12-5, the J call TRBJ2-3; 8 bases are shared with TRBD2. Trimming cost V 5 bases and J 6 bases; bases outside gene matches: 10. The germline gives CDR1 LGHNT, CDR2 FRNRAP. The CDR3 loop spans 15 amino acids. The CDR3 nucleotides are TGTGCTAGTGGTCCGCGGGGACTAGGTGGTGATACGCAGTATTTT. It yields the protein CASGPRGLGGDTQYF. Combining the CDR3 with reference TRBV12-5 and TRBJ2-3 gives the whole variable domain DARVTQTPRHKVTEMGQEVTMRCQPILGHNTVFWYRQTMMQGLELLAYFRNRAPLDDSGMPKDRFSAEMPDATLATLKIQPSEPRDSAVYFCASGPRGLGGDTQYFGPGTRLTVL.

The J gene is TRBJ2-7, the V gene TRBV28; TRBD2 might be the D (6 bases). The germline V gene has CDR1 MDHEN and CDR2 SYDVKM. The CDR3 runs 13 residues. Trimming cost V 6 bases and J 2 bases, with 11 bases left between them. DNA for the CDR3: TGTGCCAGCAGGGGACTGTCTCCCTACGAGCAGTACTTC. Amino acid sequence: CASRGLSPYEQYF. The full variable domain, completed using reference TRBV28 and TRBJ2-7, is DVKVTQSSRYLVKRTGEKVFLECVQDMDHENMFWYRQDPGLGLRLIYFSYDVKMKEKGDIPEGYSVSREKKERFSLILESASTNQTSMYLCASRGLSPYEQYFGPGTRLTVT.

This sequence joins TRBV4-2 and TRBJ2-1; 8 positions match TRBD2. The V and J ends lost 2 bases and 4 bases, in that order; junction bases with no gene match: 7. The CDR3 spans 16 residues. Germline V CDR1 and CDR2: LGHNA, YNFKEQ. The CDR3 sequence is CASSQNLAGSYNEQFF. CDR3 DNA sequence: TGTGCCAGCAGCCAAAACCTAGCGGGCAGTTACAATGAGCAGTTCTTC.

This rearrangement joins TRBV5-1 to TRBJ2-1; 8 nucleotides match TRBD2. The ends lost 2 bases at V and 5 bases at J; junction bases unmatched: 6. Germline values: CDR1 SGHRS, CDR2 YFSETQ. The CDR3 is 15 residues long. In DNA, the CDR3 is TGCGCCAGCAGCTTTGGGACTAGTAATGACAATGAGCAGTTCTTC. Protein sequence: CASSFGTSNDNEQFF.

The rearrangement uses TRBV18 and TRBJ2-5; D is ambiguous. The germline V gene has CDR1 KGHSH and CDR2 LQKENI. The germline V and J ends were trimmed by 2 bases and 2 bases, with 6 bases remaining between them. The CDR3 loop spans 13 amino acids. The CDR3 loop reads CASSPELQETQYF. The CDR3 coding sequence is TGTGCCAGCTCACCAGAGTTGCAAGAGACCCAGTACTTC. Full variable domain (missing parts from reference TRBV18 and TRBJ2-5): NAGVMQNPRHLVRRRGQEARLRCSPMKGHSHVYWYRQLPEEGLKFMVYLQKENIIDESGMPKERFSAEFPKEGPSILRIQQVVRGDSAAYFCASSPELQETQYFGPGTRLLVL.

The V call is TRBV24-1, the J call TRBJ2-7; perhaps TRBD2 as D (5 bases). CDR1 is KGHDR and CDR2 is SFDVKD in the germline V gene. V lost 1 base and J lost 6, with 9 bases in between. This CDR3 is 13 amino acids long. The CDR3: CATSDFGGSEQYF. In DNA form, the CDR3 reads TGTGCCACCAGTGATTTTGGAGGTTCCGAGCAGTACTTC.